Included here is one TCR beta chain sequence, with context. The specificity of this receptor is unknown. The record has no base qualities; no much larger clone is one base away. V lost 2 bases and J lost 0 bases, and the count of bases not matched to a germline gene is 8. There are 16 amino acids in the CDR3, from cysteine to phenylalanine inclusive. Solely the CDR3 DNA is kept, with 48 bases framed from the first base. CDR1 and CDR2 are drawn from the germline V gene: SGDLS, YYNGEE. Each collaborating institution followed its own protocols to collect whole blood in K2EDTA tubes. Collaborator samples were shipped for TCRbeta analysis as frozen whole blood, isolated PBMCs, or DNA extracted from either sample type. The data originate from a study of blood T cell repertoires in COVID-19 (dated by TCRdb to 2019 to 2021). A note on the overall study: Samples from collaborators originated in the United States, Italy and Spain and spanned both the acute and convalescent phases of COVID-19. Where HLA class I and class II types were available, the types were taken from metadata supplied by the sample provider, not from assay-based typing. The repertoires were released in a freely available public database intended as a resource for research on the immune response to SARS-CoV-2. A de-identified subject ID, COVID-19 status, age in years and sex were almost always included in the sample metadata. Deeply sampled blood TCRbeta repertoires from subjects exposed to, actively infected with, or recovered from COVID-19 were included in the dataset. The prospective study material was composed of cDNA or gDNA derived from T cells, B-cell-depleted T cells, or PBMCs. The samples were drawn from two sources: the first 160 participants of the ongoing ImmuneRACE study, and 1,254 subjects contributed by 6 global collaborators.

TCRbeta CDR3 regions were amplified from genomic DNA by means of the immunoSEQ Assay, a bias-controlled multiplex PCR. The original methods were these. The number of nucleated cells in each sample was estimated from the amplification of reference gene primers within the assay. To quantify the absolute abundance of each unique TCRbeta CDR3 rearrangement, sequence reads were collapsed and filtered. Productive Simpson clonality was computed per sample as the square root of Simpson's diversity index over productive rearrangements. TCRdb re-hosts the immuneACCESS table, in-frame sequences only. Its copies lack some clones; in the studies checked, an unresolved V gene accounts for under half of them, and the cause for the rest is not known. The DNA was the basis for D and trimming; V, J and clone size are from that table. Present in this sample are approximately 41,000 clones, approximately 90% of which were seen just once. In total, the top ten clones hold around 4.6% of the sample.

Results the study describes overall, beyond this receptor: How much clinical and demographic metadata was included differed by source and by participant, and the metadata was provided uncurated.

The sequence derives from a human donor in a cohort sampled during active COVID-19. The V and J segments used are TRBV9 and TRBJ2-7, with TRBD1 identical over 7 junction bases. Sequenced sample: peripheral blood. The nucleotide sequence reads as follows: TGTGCCAGCAGCGTGGCGGCCGGGACAGCCTCCTACGAGCAGTACTTC. Translated, this is CASSVAAGTASYEQYF.